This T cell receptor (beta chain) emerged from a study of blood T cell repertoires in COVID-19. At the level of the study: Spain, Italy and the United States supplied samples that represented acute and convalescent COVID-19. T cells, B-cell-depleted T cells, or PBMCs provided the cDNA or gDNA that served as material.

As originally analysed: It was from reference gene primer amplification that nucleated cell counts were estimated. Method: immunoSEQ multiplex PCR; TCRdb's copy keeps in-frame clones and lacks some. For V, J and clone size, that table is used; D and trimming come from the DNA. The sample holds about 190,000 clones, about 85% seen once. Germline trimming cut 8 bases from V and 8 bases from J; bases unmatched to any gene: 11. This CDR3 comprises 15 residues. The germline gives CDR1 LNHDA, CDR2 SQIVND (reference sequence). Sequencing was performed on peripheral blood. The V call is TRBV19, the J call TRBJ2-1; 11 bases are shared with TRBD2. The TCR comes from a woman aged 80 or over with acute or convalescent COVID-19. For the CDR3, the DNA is TGTGCCAGTTGTGATCCTAGCGGGAGGTTACATGAGCAGTTCTTC. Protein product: CASCDPSGRLHEQFF. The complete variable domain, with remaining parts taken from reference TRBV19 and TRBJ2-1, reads DGGITQSPKYLFRKEGQNVTLSCEQNLNHDAMYWYRQDPGQGLRLIYYSQIVNDFQKGDIAEGYSVSREKKESFPLTVTSAQKNPTAFYLCASCDPSGRLHEQFFGPGTRLTVL.